Reported below is one T cell receptor beta chain. The antigen remains unidentified. Germline is not matched at one junction end, which may reflect a read error. Priming with a constant-region primer yielded TCR beta cDNA from about 450 ng total RNA. Three nested multiplex PCR rounds, a slightly modified ARM-PCR, produced the libraries for TCR beta. In the first two PCR rounds, TRBV1-TRBV30 forward primers were paired with a C-beta reverse primer, and each round lasted roughly 9 cycles. TCRdb redid the calling of the multiplex PCR reads with MiXCR, one entry per CDR3 protein. The sample contains 95,000 to 150,000 distinct CDR3 sequences, under 65% of which appear only once. The data were taken from a study of tumor-infiltrating lymphocytes in primary liver carcinoma. About the study: Among the tumors, stages were T1-T3 N0M0 and sizes about 4 to 11 cm. Samples produced roughly 3.5 to 7.5 million productive TCRbeta reads, comparable across tissue types.

Study conclusions and caveats: No more than about 8-24% of top clones could be seen in all five tumor regions.

The CDR3 is 13 residues long. Germline values: CDR1 SGHNT, CDR2 YENEEA. Unsorted bulk tissue (about 20-30 mg) underwent RNA and DNA co-extraction. Samples were taken from five separate regions of every tumor. What was sequenced was liver tumor tissue from sampling region 3. Described subset: tumor region T3, left-lateral pole. The chain uses TRBV11-3 and TRBJ2-5; TRBD1 is a possible D gene (6 bases). This clonotype originated in a woman between 55 and 75 years old with primary liver carcinoma and hepatitis B virus infection. The CDR3 nucleotides read TGTGCCAGCGGAATACAAGGGGGTCAGACCCGGTACTTC. Its protein is CASGIQGGQTRYF.